These 27 T cell receptor beta chains were sequenced from one sample in a study of T cell responses to AZD1222 COVID-19 vaccine. The assay was immunoSEQ multiplex PCR, and TCRdb's table has in-frame clones only and misses some. The data show about 150,000 clones, roughly nine tenths seen once. The sample here was peripheral blood, taken on day 0 of MenACWY control vaccination. The receptors here all came from an adult in good health.

The gene calls are TRBV27 and TRBJ2-2, with 8 bases that match TRBD2. Germline CDR1 MNHEY, CDR2 SMNVEV (reference sequence). This CDR3 contains 17 residues. Losses at the gene ends were 5 bases for V and 1 base for J; bases not matched to a gene: 9. In nucleotides, the CDR3 is TGTGCCAGCAGTCACCACGGAGCGGGGGTGAACACCGGGGAGCTGTTTTTT. Encoded protein: CASSHHGAGVNTGELFF.

V gene TRBV30 combines with J gene TRBJ2-7; 7 bases align to TRBD1. Germline loops: CDR1 GTSNPN, CDR2 SVGIG (reference sequence). This CDR3 region has 12 residues. V lost 5 bases to trimming and J lost 7 bases; unmatched junction nucleotides: 8. The CDR3 protein is CAWATGAQEQYF. DNA for the CDR3: TGTGCCTGGGCTACAGGGGCCCAGGAGCAGTACTTC.

The V and J genes are TRBV19 and TRBJ1-6; D is uncertain. V was pared by 5 bases and J by 14 bases, with 22 bases between. Germline-derived CDR1 and CDR2 are LNHDA and SQIVND (reference sequence). This CDR3 is built from 15 residues. The CDR3 spells CASSPFTGGRITLHF. The DNA of the CDR3 is TGTGCCAGTAGTCCATTCACGGGCGGAAGGATCACCCTCCACTTT.

V and J are TRBV28 and TRBJ1-2; 7 bases map to TRBD1. With V trimmed by 6 bases and J by 1 base, 14 bases remained unmatched. Germline V gene data show CDR1 as MDHEN and CDR2 as SYDVKM. This CDR3 region has 17 residues. The CDR3 reads CASSPHAGGFFNYGYTF. The DNA of the CDR3 is TGTGCCAGCAGCCCCCATGCAGGGGGATTCTTTAACTATGGCTACACCTTC.

CDR3 region: CASSLLAGGEDTQYF. CDR3 nucleotide sequence: TGCGCCAGCAGCTTACTAGCGGGGGGCGAGGATACGCAGTATTTT. V usage is TRBV5-1 and J usage is TRBJ2-3; 12 bases are shared with TRBD2. The CDR3 has 15 amino acids. V lost 2 bases and J lost 6; bases outside the gene matches: 4. Germline V lookup: CDR1 SGHRS, CDR2 YFSETQ. Based on the CDR3 plus reference TRBV5-1 and TRBJ2-3, the full variable domain is KAGVTQTPRYLIKTRGQQVTLSCSPISGHRSVSWYQQTPGQGLQFLFEYFSETQRNKGNFPGRFSGRQFSNSRSEMNVSTLELGDSALYLCASSLLAGGEDTQYFGPGTRLTVL.

V gene TRBV19 combines with J gene TRBJ2-1; D may correspond to TRBD1 or TRBD2 (5 bases each). Germline lookup yields CDR1 LNHDA and CDR2 SQIVND (reference sequence). The CDR3 covers 15 residues. Trimming took 5 bases from V and 5 from J, leaving 16 bases between them. The CDR3 region has the DNA TGTGCCAGTAGTGGCCGACCGAGGGGCCACAATGAGCAGTTCTTC. Its translation: CASSGRPRGHNEQFF.

The CDR3 is CSVADGTGKTEAFF. The DNA for the CDR3 is TGCAGCGTTGCAGACGGGACAGGTAAGACTGAAGCTTTCTTT. This chain links TRBV29-1 with TRBJ1-1; 8 nucleotides match TRBD1. The CDR3 spans 14 residues. Germline lookup yields CDR1 SQVTM and CDR2 ANQGSEA. Germline trimming cut 4 bases from V and 5 bases from J; bases unmatched to any gene: 9.

The CDR3 sequence: CASSPPTGRGTDTQYF. The CDR3 DNA reads as TGTGCCAGCTCACCACCGACAGGGAGAGGGACAGATACGCAGTATTTT. The V call is TRBV18, the J call TRBJ2-3; 7 nucleotides align to TRBD1. V shed 0 bases and J 3 bases; nucleotides not matched to a gene: 6. The CDR3 is made up of 16 amino acids. Germline CDR1 reads KGHSH; CDR2 reads LQKENI.

This chain uses TRBV20-1 with TRBJ1-2, with D hard to call. Germline CDR1 reads DFQATT; CDR2 reads SNEGSKA (reference sequence). V was trimmed by 0 bases and J by 6 bases, leaving 5 bases between them. The CDR3 sequence is 11 residues long. The CDR3 DNA is TGCAGTGCTAGAGACGGGAATGGCTACACCTTC. Protein: CSARDGNGYTF.

V usage is TRBV6-2 or TRBV6-3 and J usage is TRBJ2-1; 9 nucleotides align to TRBD2. V gave up 6 bases and J gave up 7 bases; unmatched junction bases: 4. CDR3 size: 13 residues. Germline CDR1 and CDR2: MNHEY and SVGEGT. CDR3 region: CASSKSGRNEQFF. DNA of the CDR3: TGTGCCAGCAGCAAAAGCGGGAGGAATGAGCAGTTCTTC.

This chain links TRBV5-1 with TRBJ2-5; D not certain. V lost 3 bases and J 2 bases, leaving 11 bases between the germline ends. Germline V gene sequence: CDR1 SGHRS, CDR2 YFSETQ. The length of the CDR3 is 14 residues. CDR3 sequence (DNA): TGCGCCAGCAGCTCCTTGAAACAACAAGAGACCCAGTACTTC. Protein sequence: CASSSLKQQETQYF.

The chain joins TRBV5-8 to TRBJ1-5, with a weak D call TRBD1 (6 bases). The CDR3 loop spans 14 amino acids. V gave up 1 base and J gave up 6 bases, with 11 bases separating them. Germline values: CDR1 SGHTS, CDR2 YDEGEE. The CDR3 coding sequence is TGTGCCAGCAGCTTGAGACAGGTCGGTCAGCCCCAGCATTTT. This sequence encodes CASSLRQVGQPQHF.

This rearrangement joins TRBV15 to TRBJ1-2; TRBD1 is a possible D gene (5 bases). The CDR3 sequence is 15 residues long. Trimming removed 0 bases at V and 2 bases at J, with 10 bases between. The germline gives CDR1 LNHNV, CDR2 YYDKDF (reference sequence). CDR3 in DNA: TGTGCCACCAGCAGAGATCAGCAGGGAAACTATGGCTACACCTTC. Translating it yields CATSRDQQGNYGYTF.

The V call is TRBV19, the J call TRBJ2-7; 8 bases are shared with TRBD1. The V and J ends lost 7 bases and 4 bases, in that order; junction bases with no gene match: 12. Per germline, CDR1 LNHDA and CDR2 SQIVND (reference sequence). The CDR3 runs 15 residues. The CDR3 sequence: CASTYQTGAGYEQYF. CDR3 bases: TGTGCCAGTACCTATCAGACAGGGGCGGGGTACGAGCAGTACTTC. The whole variable domain, remainder taken from reference TRBV19 and TRBJ2-7, is DGGITQSPKYLFRKEGQNVTLSCEQNLNHDAMYWYRQDPGQGLRLIYYSQIVNDFQKGDIAEGYSVSREKKESFPLTVTSAQKNPTAFYLCASTYQTGAGYEQYFGPGTRLTVT.

This clone was recorded only once. The genes are TRBV4-1 and TRBJ2-1; D unresolved. There are 14 residues in the CDR3. The ends were cut back, 6 bases at V and 5 bases at J, with 14 bases in the middle. Germline V gene data show CDR1 as MGHRA and CDR2 as YSYEKL. CDR3 region: CASSFSRVDNEQFF. CDR3 nucleotides: TGCGCCAGCAGTTTCAGTCGAGTCGACAATGAGCAGTTCTTC.

This chain's CDR3 is CSVVGRSPRTQYF. The CDR3 region has the DNA TGCAGCGTTGTCGGGCGGAGTCCCAGGACCCAGTACTTC. This chain uses TRBV29-1 with TRBJ2-5; D call uncertain. Germline V gene data show CDR1 as SQVTM and CDR2 as ANQGSEA. CDR3 length equals 13 residues. V lost 4 bases, J lost 7 bases, and 16 bases lay in between. Together with reference TRBV29-1 and TRBJ2-5, the CDR3 gives the full variable domain: SAVISQKPSRDICQRGTSLTIQCQVDSQVTMMFWYRQQPGQSLTLIATANQGSEATYESGFVIDKFPISRPNLTFSTLTVSNMSPEDSSIYLCSVVGRSPRTQYFGPGTRLLVL.

The chain recombines TRBV2 with TRBJ2-2; weak D call: TRBD2 (6 bases). The V gene's germline CDR1 is SNHLY and CDR2 FYNNEI. CDR3 length equals 15 residues. V lost 7 bases and J lost 6, with 18 bases in between. Here the CDR3 DNA reads TGTGCCAGCATCCTGGAGGGCGGAGGGGCCGGGGAGCTGTTTTTT. Protein sequence: CASILEGGGAGELFF.

This clone has a single count. The rearrangement joins TRBV18 to TRBJ1-2, with TRBD1 matching 12 bases. V was clipped by 0 bases and J by 3 bases; unmatched bases: 2. The CDR3 has 16 amino acids. Germline V gives CDR1 KGHSH, CDR2 LQKENI. This CDR3 reads CASSPPGTGGDYGYTF. The CDR3 DNA reads TGTGCCAGCTCACCACCAGGGACAGGGGGCGACTATGGCTACACCTTC.

CDR3 residues: CASSRERSTEAFF. In nucleotides, the CDR3 is TGTGCCAGCAGCAGGGAGAGGAGCACTGAAGCTTTCTTT. The V call is TRBV6-5, the J call TRBJ1-1; the D gene is possibly TRBD1 (5 bases). The CDR3 is made up of 13 amino acids. Germline-derived CDR1 and CDR2 are MNHEY and SVGAGI. Between the trimmed V and J ends, which lost 6 bases and 4 bases, there was a span of 12 bases.

The genes are TRBV20-1 and TRBJ2-7, with 8 bases that match TRBD2. The CDR3 is 11 amino acids. Germline V CDR1 and CDR2: DFQATT, SNEGSKA (reference sequence). Unmatched junction bases numbered 4, after V lost 6 bases and J lost 6 bases. In DNA, the CDR3 is TGCAGTGCCGGGGGGGGTTTCGAGCAGTACTTC. Encoded protein: CSAGGGFEQYF.

The V and J genes are TRBV18 and TRBJ1-2; D is unresolved. V was clipped by 2 bases and J by 4 bases, with 11 bases between them. The CDR3 has 14 amino acids. Germline V gene lookup returns CDR1 KGHSH and CDR2 LQKENI. The CDR3 coding sequence is TGTGCCAGCTCACCAGGCAGCGCTTCCTATGGCTACACCTTC. It specifies CASSPGSASYGYTF.

The V and J genes are TRBV14 and TRBJ2-7; unclear D gene. The V and J ends lost 1 base and 4 bases respectively, with 14 bases between them. CDR3 size: 15 residues. Germline CDR1 reads SGHDN; CDR2 reads FVKESK. CDR3 protein: CASSQVPEQLYEQYF. The CDR3 DNA is TGTGCCAGCAGCCAAGTTCCGGAACAACTTTACGAGCAGTACTTC. Complete variable domain (other parts from reference TRBV14 and TRBJ2-7): EAGVTQFPSHSVIEKGQTVTLRCDPISGHDNLYWYRRVMGKEIKFLLHFVKESKQDESGMPNNRFLAERTGGTYSTLKVQPAELEDSGVYFCASSQVPEQLYEQYFGPGTRLTVT.

J is TRBJ1-6 and V is TRBV6-1, with D perhaps matching TRBD1 (6 bases). CDR3 length: 15 amino acids. Germline loops: CDR1 MNHNS, CDR2 SASEGT. V was cut by 2 bases and J by 10 bases, with 15 bases left in between. The CDR3: CASSEQGRGGSPLHF. The CDR3 coding sequence is TGTGCCAGCAGTGAACAGGGCAGGGGAGGGTCACCCCTCCACTTT.

With regard to this clone: Other DNA sequences in this specimen translate into the identical CDR3. The V gene is TRBV5-6, the J gene TRBJ1-1; no clear D gene. CDR3 size: 11 residues. Between the trimmed V and J ends, which lost 4 bases and 0 bases, there was a span of 1 base. Germline values: CDR1 SGHDT, CDR2 YYEEEE. The CDR3 DNA follows: TGTGCCAGCAGCCTGAACACTGAAGCTTTCTTT. It is translated as CASSLNTEAFF.

This clone was seen just once. The chain carries TRBV24-1 and TRBJ1-3; weak D call: TRBD1 (6 bases). Per germline, CDR1 KGHDR and CDR2 SFDVKD. V lost 6 bases and J lost 4, with 9 bases in between. The CDR3 is 13 residues long. The CDR3 spells CATSRGDGNTIYF. CDR3 in DNA: TGTGCCACCAGTAGGGGGGACGGAAACACCATATATTTT.

The chain carries TRBV30 and TRBJ1-5; D is possibly TRBD1 (6 bases). CDR1 GTSNPN and CDR2 SVGIG come from the germline V gene (reference sequence). The CDR3 loop spans 13 amino acids. The CDR3 DNA follows: TGTGCGATAAAAGGGGGTTTAGGCCAGCCCCAGCATTTT. Translation gives CAIKGGLGQPQHF.

This sequence joins TRBV9 and TRBJ1-2, with D hard to call. The CDR3 loop spans 13 amino acids. Trimming shortened V by 1 base and J by 2 bases, and 6 bases separated the two germline ends. Germline loops: CDR1 SGDLS, CDR2 YYNGEE. CDR3 loop: CASSVLENYGYTF. Here the CDR3 DNA reads TGTGCCAGCAGCGTACTCGAAAACTATGGCTACACCTTC.